What follows is one T cell receptor beta chain and its context. Its antigen is unknown. Primers: 60 Vbeta forward and 13 Jbeta reverse. The repertoire was sequenced with immunoSEQ multiplex PCR; TCRdb's copy has only in-frame clones and lacks some. The sample carries some 150,000 clones, around three quarters recorded once. The CDR3 runs to 15 residues. V shed 7 bases, J shed 0 bases, and the junction held 9 bases outside the gene matches. In germline, CDR1 is MNHEY, CDR2 SMNVEV (reference sequence). Though probably carrying unrecorded immune exposures, donors were nominally healthy at sampling. The entry originates in a study of cytomegalovirus exposure and HLA in healthy donors. Study information: An early data release held tens of millions of unique TCRs from HLA-typed donors.

Overall study findings and caveats: Many donors carried some public TCRs, although rarity characterized most TCR sequences. In a later analysis, across HLA loci, associated TCR counts were highest for DRB1, lowest for HLA-C.

The gene calls are TRBV27 and TRBJ2-7, with 7 bases that match TRBD2. The sequencing input was PBMCs. This sequence originates from a woman aged 30 to 39 in good health and CMV-seropositive. The CDR3 protein is CASMGIGGSSYEQYF. The CDR3 nucleotides read TGTGCCAGCATGGGTATCGGCGGGAGCTCCTACGAGCAGTACTTC.